This is a list of T cell receptor beta chains from one sample in a study of blood T cell repertoires in COVID-19. Repertoires were generated with immunoSEQ multiplex PCR, while TCRdb's copy carries only in-frame clones and drops some. This sample has about 300,000 clones, with approximately 85% found just once. The sample consisted of peripheral blood. These receptors originate from a woman aged 50 to 65 with acute or convalescent COVID-19. Each CDR3 is given with its conserved first and last residue. A D gene is named only where the DNA matches it firmly. The size field is filled for only some rows; it gives once, few, many or a size class.

>TRBV27|NA|20|TRBJ1-5|TRBD1
CASSLSIVGTGVVRNQPQHF
TGTGCCAGCAGTTTATCGATTGTAGGGACAGGGGTGGTTCGTAATCAGCCCCAGCATTTT
>TRBV27|NA|14|TRBJ1-2|TRBD1
CASSLYRGSYGYTF
TGTGCCAGCAGTTTATACAGGGGTAGCTATGGCTACACCTTC
>TRBV7-9|NA|12|TRBJ1-1|NA
CASSLDRFLEKF
TGTGCCAGCAGCTTAGACAGGTTCCTGGAGAAGTTT
>TRBV10-3|NA|16|TRBJ2-1|TRBD1
CAISESMGQVNNEQFF
TGTGCCATCAGTGAGTCGATGGGACAGGTCAACAATGAGCAGTTCTTC
>TRBV28|few|17|TRBJ1-2|NA
CASRDSGDSLPSYGYTF
TGTGCCAGCAGGGACTCGGGGGACTCCCTACCAAGCTATGGCTACACCTTC
>TRBV4-2|NA|16|TRBJ2-7|TRBD2
CASSQDGLADYYEQYF
TGTGCCAGCAGCCAAGATGGGCTAGCGGACTACTACGAGCAGTACTTC
>TRBV5-4|NA|13|TRBJ1-1|TRBD1
CASSFQGDSEAFF
TGTGCCAGCAGCTTCCAGGGGGACTCTGAAGCTTTCTTT
>TRBV2|NA|13|TRBJ2-3|TRBD2
CASRASGTDTQYF
TGTGCCAGCAGGGCTAGCGGGACAGATACGCAGTATTTT
>TRBV5-1|NA|14|TRBJ1-3|NA
CASSSGERRNTIYF
TGCGCCAGCAGCTCAGGGGAACGGCGAAACACCATATATTTT
>TRBV11-1|NA|15|TRBJ1-2|TRBD1
CASSPRDRPNYGYTF
TGTGCCAGCAGCCCTCGGGACAGACCTAACTATGGCTACACCTTC
>TRBV6-2/TRBV6-3|NA|15|TRBJ1-5|TRBD1
CASSSRGQGNQPQHF
TGTGCCAGCAGTTCCAGAGGACAGGGCAATCAGCCCCAGCATTTT
>TRBV5-6|NA|14|TRBJ1-3|TRBD1
CASSLRGPGNTIYF
TGTGCCAGCAGTCTTAGGGGGCCTGGAAACACCATATATTTT
>TRBV4-1|NA|13|TRBJ1-2|TRBD1
CASSPLTGDGYTF
TGCGCCAGCAGCCCCCTGACAGGGGACGGCTACACCTTC
>TRBV24-1|NA|14|TRBJ2-3|TRBD2
CATSGAGFTDTQYF
TGTGCCACCAGTGGAGCGGGATTTACAGATACGCAGTATTTT
>TRBV7-9|NA|13|TRBJ1-2|NA
CASSPLDSYGYTF
TGTGCCAGCAGCCCTCTGGACTCCTATGGCTACACCTTC
>TRBV18|few|16|TRBJ2-1|NA
CASSPLSPRGYNEQFF
TGTGCCAGCTCACCCCTTAGCCCCCGGGGCTACAATGAGCAGTTCTTC
>TRBV27|NA|15|TRBJ2-1|TRBD2
CASSLGSSGYNEQFF
TGTGCCAGCAGTTTAGGGTCTAGCGGTTACAATGAGCAGTTCTTC
>TRBV7-2|NA|15|TRBJ2-7|TRBD2
CASSLTGLAGAEQYF
TGTGCCAGCAGCTTAACTGGACTAGCGGGAGCCGAGCAGTACTTC
>TRBV19|NA|16|TRBJ2-7|TRBD2
CASSIEGGGISYEQYF
TGTGCCAGTAGTATCGAGGGCGGGGGAATATCCTACGAGCAGTACTTC
>TRBV4-2|NA|17|TRBJ1-6|NA
CASSRHPPSGGESPLHF
TGTGCCAGCAGCCGACATCCCCCTTCGGGGGGCGAGTCACCCCTCCACTTT
>TRBV19|NA|14|TRBJ1-1|TRBD1
CASSQQGADTEAFF
TGTGCCAGTAGCCAACAGGGGGCTGACACTGAAGCTTTCTTT
>TRBV27|NA|14|TRBJ2-2|TRBD1
CASSDRGGYGELFF
TGTGCCAGCAGTGACAGGGGTGGCTACGGGGAGCTGTTTTTT
>TRBV4-1|NA|15|TRBJ2-1|TRBD2
CASSQPGLAKNEQFF
TGCGCCAGCAGCCAACCGGGACTAGCGAAAAATGAGCAGTTCTTC
>TRBV6-5|once|14|TRBJ2-3|TRBD2
CASTGTSDSDTQYF
TGTGCCAGCACCGGGACTAGCGACTCAGATACGCAGTATTTT
>TRBV7-3|once|16|TRBJ2-5|TRBD2
CASSPGTSGTLETQYF
TGTGCCAGCAGCCCAGGGACTAGCGGAACCCTAGAGACCCAGTACTTC
>TRBV5-1|NA|16|TRBJ2-5|TRBD1
CASRRLLDRKKETQYF
TGTGCCAGCAGAAGGTTACTGGACAGGAAGAAGGAGACCCAGTACTTC
>TRBV4-1|NA|13|TRBJ2-5|NA
CASSQYPGETQYF
TGCGCCAGCAGCCAATACCCAGGAGAGACCCAGTACTTC
>TRBV15|NA|14|TRBJ2-7|TRBD1
CATRRDRISYEQYF
TGTGCCACCAGGAGGGACAGGATCTCCTACGAGCAGTACTTC
>TRBV29-1|NA|11|TRBJ1-1|NA
CSVQASTEAFF
TGCAGCGTACAGGCGAGCACTGAAGCTTTCTTT
>TRBV18|NA|14|TRBJ2-3|NA
CASSPLDNTDTQYF
TGTGCCAGCTCACCCCTCGACAACACAGATACGCAGTATTTT
>TRBV9|NA|16|TRBJ2-1|NA
CASSVEGNSPGNEQFF
TGTGCCAGCAGCGTAGAAGGAAACTCGCCAGGGAATGAGCAGTTCTTC
>TRBV24-1|NA|15|TRBJ2-5|TRBD1
CATHAGTGPGETQYF
TGTGCCACCCATGCGGGGACAGGCCCTGGGGAGACCCAGTACTTC
>TRBV3-1/TRBV3-2|NA|15|TRBJ2-5|NA
CASSQVGSAQETQYF
TGTGCCAGCAGCCAAGTCGGGAGTGCACAAGAGACCCAGTACTTC
>TRBV6-5|NA|15|TRBJ1-1|NA
CASSYSGSGNTEAFF
TGTGCCAGCAGTTACTCAGGGAGTGGGAACACTGAAGCTTTCTTT
>TRBV25-1|NA|14|TRBJ1-2|NA
CASSEYGTNYGYTF
TGTGCCAGCAGTGAATACGGGACTAACTATGGCTACACCTTC
>TRBV7-8|once|14|TRBJ2-7|NA
CASSLEEARREQYF
TGTGCCAGCAGCTTAGAGGAAGCGAGACGCGAGCAGTACTTC
>TRBV27|NA|15|TRBJ2-7|TRBD2
CASSAAGTNFYEQYF
TGTGCCAGCAGTGCGGCCGGGACTAACTTCTACGAGCAGTACTTC
>TRBV19|NA|15|TRBJ2-7|TRBD2
CASSIVSSGSYEQYF
TGTGCCAGTAGTATTGTGTCTAGCGGGAGTTACGAGCAGTACTTC
>TRBV28|NA|13|TRBJ1-2|TRBD1
CASSLGQGNGYTF
TGTGCCAGCAGTCTCGGACAGGGTAATGGCTACACCTTC
>TRBV7-9|few|18|TRBJ1-3|TRBD1
CASSPTTGATSSGNTIYF
TGTGCCAGCAGCCCTACGACAGGGGCAACTAGCTCTGGAAACACCATATATTTT